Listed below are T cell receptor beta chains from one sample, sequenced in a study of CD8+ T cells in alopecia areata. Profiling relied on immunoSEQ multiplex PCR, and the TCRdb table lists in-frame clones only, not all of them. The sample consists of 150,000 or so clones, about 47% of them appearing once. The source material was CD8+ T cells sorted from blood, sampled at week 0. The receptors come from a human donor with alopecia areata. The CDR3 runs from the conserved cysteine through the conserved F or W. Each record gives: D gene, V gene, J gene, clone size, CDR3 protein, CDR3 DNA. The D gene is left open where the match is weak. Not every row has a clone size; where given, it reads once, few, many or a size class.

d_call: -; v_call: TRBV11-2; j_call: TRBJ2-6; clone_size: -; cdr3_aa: CASSLVSGANVLTF; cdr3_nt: TGTGCCAGCAGCTTGGTTTCTGGGGCCAACGTCCTGACTTTC
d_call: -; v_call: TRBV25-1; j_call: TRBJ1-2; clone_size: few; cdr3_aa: CASSNWGNYGYTF; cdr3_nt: TGTGCCAGCAGTAACTGGGGTAACTATGGCTACACCTTC
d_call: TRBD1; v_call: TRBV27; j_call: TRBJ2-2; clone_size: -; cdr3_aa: CASSFLQGASGELFF; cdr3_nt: TGTGCCAGCAGTTTCCTACAGGGGGCAAGCGGGGAGCTGTTTTTT
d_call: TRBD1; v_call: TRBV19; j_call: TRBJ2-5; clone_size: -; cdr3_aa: CASSIRDRGETQYF; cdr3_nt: TGTGCCAGTAGTATCCGGGACAGGGGAGAGACCCAGTACTTC
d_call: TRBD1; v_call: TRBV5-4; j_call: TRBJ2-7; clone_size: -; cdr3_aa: CASSRDRAAYEQYF; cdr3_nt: TGTGCCAGCAGCCGGGACAGGGCGGCCTACGAGCAGTACTTC
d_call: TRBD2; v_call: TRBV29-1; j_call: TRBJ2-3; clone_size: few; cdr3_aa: CSVAGGRTDTQYF; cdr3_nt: TGCAGCGTTGCGGGGGGGCGCACAGATACGCAGTATTTT
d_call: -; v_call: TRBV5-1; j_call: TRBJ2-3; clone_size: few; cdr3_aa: CASSLAVTLSTDTQYF; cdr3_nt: TGCGCCAGCAGCTTGGCCGTCACCCTTTCCACAGATACGCAGTATTTT
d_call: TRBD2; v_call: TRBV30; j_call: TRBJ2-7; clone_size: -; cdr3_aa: CAGDSGGAQEQYF; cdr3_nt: TGTGCCGGGGATAGCGGGGGGGCTCAGGAGCAGTACTTC
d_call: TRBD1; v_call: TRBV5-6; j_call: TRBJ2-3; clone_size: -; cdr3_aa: CASRIQGAVIDTQYF; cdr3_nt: TGTGCCAGCAGAATTCAGGGGGCGGTTATAGATACGCAGTATTTT
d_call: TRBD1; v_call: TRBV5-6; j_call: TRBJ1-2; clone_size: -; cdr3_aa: CASSPWDRILYGYTF; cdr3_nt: TGTGCCAGCAGCCCATGGGACAGGATACTCTATGGCTACACCTTC
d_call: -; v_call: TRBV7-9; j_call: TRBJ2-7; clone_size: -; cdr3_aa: CASSSTGQSTYEQYF; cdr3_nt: TGTGCCAGCAGCTCTACCGGACAGTCTACCTACGAGCAGTACTTC
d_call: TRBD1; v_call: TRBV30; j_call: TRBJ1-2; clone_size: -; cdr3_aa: CAWSERDRGKGYGYTF; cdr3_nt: TGTGCCTGGAGTGAAAGGGACAGGGGGAAGGGCTATGGCTACACCTTC
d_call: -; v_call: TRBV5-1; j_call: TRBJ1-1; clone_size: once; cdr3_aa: CASSSTDVSFVGSEAFF; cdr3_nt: TGCGCCAGCAGCTCGACGGACGTATCGTTTGTTGGCTCTGAAGCTTTCTTT
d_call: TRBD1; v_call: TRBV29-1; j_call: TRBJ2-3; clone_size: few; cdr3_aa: CSVEDWDRDTDTQYF; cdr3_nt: TGCAGCGTTGAAGATTGGGACAGGGACACAGATACGCAGTATTTT
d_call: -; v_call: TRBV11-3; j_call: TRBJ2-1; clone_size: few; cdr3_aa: CASSRVVGEQFF; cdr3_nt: TGTGCCAGCAGCCGTGTTGTGGGGGAGCAGTTCTTC
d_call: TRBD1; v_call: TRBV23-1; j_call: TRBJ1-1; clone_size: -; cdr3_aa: CARSPGQIGVNTEAFF; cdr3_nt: TGCGCCAGGAGCCCGGGACAGATAGGGGTAAACACTGAAGCTTTCTTT
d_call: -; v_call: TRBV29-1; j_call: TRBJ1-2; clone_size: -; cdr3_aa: CSVIQGFGGYTF; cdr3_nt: TGCAGCGTTATACAGGGATTTGGTGGCTACACCTTC
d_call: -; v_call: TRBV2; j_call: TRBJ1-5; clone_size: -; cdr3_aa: CASKRGSQPQHF; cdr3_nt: TGTGCCAGCAAACGGGGGAGTCAGCCCCAGCATTTT
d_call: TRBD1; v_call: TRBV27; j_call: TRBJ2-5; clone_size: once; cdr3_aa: CASSLVQGAKTQYF; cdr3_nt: TGTGCCAGCAGTTTAGTCCAGGGGGCGAAGACCCAGTACTTC
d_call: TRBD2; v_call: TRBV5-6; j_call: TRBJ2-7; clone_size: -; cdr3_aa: CASRGRGLDYEQYF; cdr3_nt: TGTGCCAGCAGGGGGAGGGGACTTGACTACGAGCAGTACTTC
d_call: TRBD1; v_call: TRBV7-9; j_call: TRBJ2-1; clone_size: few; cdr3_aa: CASSFARTGEGNEQFF; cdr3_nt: TGTGCCAGCAGCTTCGCACGGACAGGGGAAGGGAATGAGCAGTTCTTC
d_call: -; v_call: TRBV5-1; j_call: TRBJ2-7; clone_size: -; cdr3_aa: CASSLGVGYEQYF; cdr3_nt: TGCGCCAGCAGCTTGGGCGTAGGGTATGAGCAGTACTTC
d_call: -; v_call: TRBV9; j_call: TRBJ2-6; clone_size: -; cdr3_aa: CASSSRGSGAGANVLTF; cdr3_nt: TGTGCCAGCAGCTCGAGGGGGTCAGGGGCAGGGGCCAACGTCCTGACTTTC
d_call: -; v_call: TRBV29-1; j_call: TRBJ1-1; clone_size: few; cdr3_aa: CSAWTEEAFF; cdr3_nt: TGCAGCGCCTGGACAGAAGAAGCTTTCTTT
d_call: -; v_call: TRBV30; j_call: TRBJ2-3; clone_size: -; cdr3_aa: CAWSLDTDTQYF; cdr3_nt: TGTGCCTGGAGCTTGGACACAGATACGCAGTATTTT
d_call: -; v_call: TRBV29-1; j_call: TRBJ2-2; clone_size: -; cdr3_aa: CSVVLPSNTGELFF; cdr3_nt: TGCAGCGTTGTTCTGCCTTCGAACACCGGGGAGCTGTTTTTT
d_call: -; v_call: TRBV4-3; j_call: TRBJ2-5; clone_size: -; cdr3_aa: CASSQRRRETQYF; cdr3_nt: TGCGCCAGCAGCCAACGTCGACGGGAGACCCAGTACTTC
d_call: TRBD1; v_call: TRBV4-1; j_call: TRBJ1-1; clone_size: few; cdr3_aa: CASSQDRTGEERRPEAFF; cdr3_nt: TGCGCCAGCAGCCAAGACAGAACAGGGGAGGAGAGACGGCCTGAAGCTTTCTTT
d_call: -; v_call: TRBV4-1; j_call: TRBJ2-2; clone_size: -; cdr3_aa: CASSLVGGTGELFF; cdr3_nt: TGCGCCAGCAGCCTGGTGGGGGGAACCGGGGAGCTGTTTTTT
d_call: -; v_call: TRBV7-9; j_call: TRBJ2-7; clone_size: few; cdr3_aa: CASSTGDYEQYF; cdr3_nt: TGTGCCAGCAGTACCGGGGACTACGAGCAGTACTTC
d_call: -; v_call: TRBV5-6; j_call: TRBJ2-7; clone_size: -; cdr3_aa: CASSFGRGEQYF; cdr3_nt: TGTGCCAGCAGCTTCGGGCGGGGCGAGCAGTACTTC
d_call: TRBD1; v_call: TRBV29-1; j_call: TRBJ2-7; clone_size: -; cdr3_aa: CSARSGTANEQYF; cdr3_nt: TGCAGCGCCAGATCCGGGACAGCTAACGAGCAGTACTTC
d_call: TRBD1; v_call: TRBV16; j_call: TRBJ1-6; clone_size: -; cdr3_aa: CASGHPDRTNSPLHF; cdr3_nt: TGTGCCAGCGGCCACCCGGACAGGACTAATTCACCCCTCCACTTT
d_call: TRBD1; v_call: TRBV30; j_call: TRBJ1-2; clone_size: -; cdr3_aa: CAWSQGADGYTF; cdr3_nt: TGTGCCTGGAGTCAGGGGGCGGATGGCTACACCTTC
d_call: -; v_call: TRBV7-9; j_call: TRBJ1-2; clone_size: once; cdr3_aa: CASSLGGSFDGYGYTF; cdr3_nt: TGTGCCAGCAGCTTAGGAGGGTCATTTGACGGCTATGGCTACACCTTC
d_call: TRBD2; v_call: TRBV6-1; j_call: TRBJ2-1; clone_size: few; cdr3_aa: CASSESSGEGGEQFF; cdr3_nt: TGTGCCAGCAGTGAAAGTAGCGGGGAAGGGGGTGAGCAGTTCTTC
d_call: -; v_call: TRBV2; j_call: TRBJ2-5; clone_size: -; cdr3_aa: CASSDYGQGEETQYF; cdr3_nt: TGTGCCAGCAGTGATTATGGGCAGGGAGAAGAGACCCAGTACTTC
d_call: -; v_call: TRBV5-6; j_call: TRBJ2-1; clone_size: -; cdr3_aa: CASSPEGGGGEDNEQFF; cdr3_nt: TGTGCCAGCAGCCCAGAAGGAGGTGGAGGGGAAGACAATGAGCAGTTCTTC
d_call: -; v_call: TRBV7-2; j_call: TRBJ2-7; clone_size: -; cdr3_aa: CASSLSGDSYEQYF; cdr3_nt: TGTGCCAGCAGCTTATCCGGGGACTCCTACGAGCAGTACTTC
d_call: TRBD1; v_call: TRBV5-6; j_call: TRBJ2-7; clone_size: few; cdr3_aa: CASSYRPTGESYEQYF; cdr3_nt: TGTGCCAGCAGCTACAGACCTACAGGGGAATCCTACGAGCAGTACTTC
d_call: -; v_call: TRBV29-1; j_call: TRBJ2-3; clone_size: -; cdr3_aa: CSVVSTTDTQYF; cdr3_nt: TGCAGCGTTGTCTCAACCACAGATACGCAGTATTTT
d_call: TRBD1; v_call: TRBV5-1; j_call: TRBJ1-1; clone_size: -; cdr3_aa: CASSKTGSTEAFF; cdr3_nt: TGCGCCAGCAGCAAGACAGGGTCCACTGAAGCTTTCTTT
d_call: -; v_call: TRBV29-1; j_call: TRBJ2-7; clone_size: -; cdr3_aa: CSVEFQGGQYF; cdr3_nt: TGCAGCGTTGAATTCCAGGGTGGGCAGTACTTC
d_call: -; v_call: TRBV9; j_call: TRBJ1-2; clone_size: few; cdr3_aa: CASSSRDNGYTF; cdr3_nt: TGTGCCAGCAGCTCCCGGGATAATGGCTACACCTTC